This TCR beta chain was sequenced in a study of T-cell memory formation after mild COVID-19. Study context: TCR clusters showed largely donor specificity. Overall study findings and caveats: Later expanders leaned toward CD4+, whereas clones contracting from day 15 to 85 were balanced CD4/CD8. Shrinking CD4+ clones resided mostly in CM and EM, and CD8+ ones in EMRA. The pre-infection memory compartment contained some responding clones, suggesting cross-reactive memory joined.

MiXCR, run by TCRdb on the 5' RACE reads, gives a single entry per CDR3 protein. The sample lists 55,000 to 75,000 distinct CDR3 sequences, around a quarter occurring once. Trimming removed 5 bases from V and 1 base from J; junction bases left unmatched: 7. The CDR3 covers 18 residues. Worth noting for this clonotype: Its antigen is unidentified.

The sample was PBMCs or a T cell subset sorted from them (not recorded which). The origin of this receptor is a man younger than 30 who had mild COVID-19 (a few samples of this study predate the infection). Cell type and time point are not known. The chain carries TRBV12-3 or TRBV12-4 and TRBJ2-1; 14 bases fit TRBD2. CDR3 loop: CASSRPGLAGVSYNEQFF. The CDR3 region has the DNA TGTGCCAGCAGTCGGCCGGGACTAGCGGGAGTATCCTACAATGAGCAGTTCTTC.